Below are 25 T cell receptor beta chains sequenced from a single sample in a study of blood T cell repertoires in COVID-19. Produced via immunoSEQ multiplex PCR; TCRdb's table is partial and in-frame only. Here the sample spans about 250,000 clones, more than 70% being singletons. Sequenced material: peripheral blood. The source of these receptors is a man aged 35 to 55 with active or convalescent COVID-19.

The chain is built from TRBV5-4 and TRBJ2-7; 12 nucleotides align to TRBD2. Per the germline V gene, CDR1 is SGHNT and CDR2 is YYREEE (reference sequence). V lost 4 bases and J lost 3; bases outside the gene matches: 11. The CDR3 is made up of 17 amino acids. For the CDR3, the DNA is TGTGCCAGCAGCCCGTCCCCGACTAGCGGGAGTAGCTACGAGCAGTACTTC. Residues: CASSPSPTSGSSYEQYF.

This chain uses TRBV6-2 or TRBV6-3 with TRBJ2-1; 13 bases map to TRBD2. The CDR3 sequence is 18 residues long. Losses at the gene ends were 0 bases for V and 0 bases for J; bases not matched to a gene: 2. Germline CDR1 reads MNHEY; CDR2 reads SVGEGT. DNA for the CDR3: TGTGCCAGCAGTTACTCGAGGACTAGCGGGGGCTCCTACAATGAGCAGTTCTTC. Protein: CASSYSRTSGGSYNEQFF.

The chain joins TRBV30 to TRBJ1-4; TRBD1 matches at 8 bases. The germline V gene encodes CDR1 GTSNPN and CDR2 SVGIG (reference sequence). This CDR3 has 13 residues. V shed 8 bases, J shed 3 bases, and the junction held 5 bases outside the gene matches. The CDR3 is CAHAGGSNEKLFF. The CDR3 DNA reads as TGTGCCCACGCAGGGGGCTCTAATGAAAAACTGTTTTTT.

The V call is TRBV4-3, the J call TRBJ1-4, with D uncertain. Germline lookup yields CDR1 LGHNA and CDR2 YSLEER. The CDR3 is made up of 15 amino acids. Trimming stripped 0 bases from V and 5 bases from J, with 10 bases between. This chain's CDR3 is CASSQDNSVNEKLFF. The CDR3 coding sequence is TGCGCCAGCAGCCAAGATAACTCCGTGAATGAAAAACTGTTTTTT.

The chain combines TRBV9 with TRBJ2-7, with TRBD2 matching 13 bases. V lost 3 bases, J lost 4 bases, and 1 base stayed unmatched. CDR1 SGDLS and CDR2 YYNGEE come from the germline V gene. The CDR3 loop spans 14 amino acids. This CDR3 reads CASSGGLAGYEQYF. As DNA, the CDR3 is TGTGCCAGCAGCGGGGGACTAGCGGGGTACGAGCAGTACTTC.

The chain joins TRBV2 to TRBJ2-3, with TRBD1 identical over 7 bases. After removal of 6 bases from V and 2 bases from J, the junction contained 5 bases not matched to a gene. Per the germline V gene, CDR1 is SNHLY and CDR2 is FYNNEI. CDR3 length: 14 residues. CDR3 loop: CASSKQGFTDTQYF. CDR3 nucleotides: TGTGCCAGCAGCAAACAGGGGTTCACAGATACGCAGTATTTT.

This rearrangement joins TRBV4-3 to TRBJ1-1, with D possibly matching TRBD1 (6 bases). CDR3 size: 15 residues. Trimming took off 0 bases at V and 4 bases at J, with 12 bases between the two ends. Germline V CDR1 and CDR2: LGHNA, YSLEER. The CDR3 coding sequence is TGCGCCAGCAGCCAAGATCAGGGGAGCGGCACTGAAGCTTTCTTT. Translated: CASSQDQGSGTEAFF.

This chain joins TRBV12-3 or TRBV12-4 and TRBJ2-3; 9 bases are shared with TRBD2. The CDR3 is made up of 13 amino acids. V was pared by 11 bases and J by 3 bases, with 6 bases of the junction left unmatched. The CDR3 DNA follows: TGTGCCCTAGGGCTAGCGGGAACAGATACGCAGTATTTT. This sequence encodes CALGLAGTDTQYF.

The chain recombines TRBV30 with TRBJ1-5; D is uncertain. The V gene's germline CDR1 is GTSNPN and CDR2 SVGIG (reference sequence). Trimming removed 5 bases at V and 6 bases at J, with 11 bases between. The CDR3 spans 12 residues. CDR3 DNA sequence: TGTGCCTGGGGTCTAGCGGGTCAGCCCCAGCATTTT. As protein: CAWGLAGQPQHF. Full variable domain (missing parts from reference TRBV30 and TRBJ1-5): SQTIHQWPATLVQPVGSPLSLECTVEGTSNPNLYWYRQAAGRGLQLLFYSVGIGQISSEVPQNLSASRPQDRQFILSSKKLLLSDSGFYLCAWGLAGQPQHFGDGTRLSIL.

Turning to this clone: Other DNA sequences in this sample translate to the same CDR3. The V gene is TRBV4-2, the J gene TRBJ2-5; TRBD2 agrees at 12 bases. Trimming took 0 bases from V and 5 from J; bases not matched to a gene: 1. This CDR3 comprises 15 residues. Germline assignment: CDR1 LGHNA and CDR2 YNFKEQ. CDR3 in amino acids: CASSQELAGGETQYF. CDR3 coding DNA: TGTGCCAGCAGCCAAGAACTAGCGGGGGGTGAGACCCAGTACTTC.

About this clone itself: Other DNA sequences in the same sample also yield this CDR3. This sequence joins TRBV5-1 and TRBJ2-3; TRBD1 might be the D (5 bases). V lost 0 bases and J lost 2, with 7 bases in between. Germline V gives CDR1 SGHRS, CDR2 YFSETQ. The CDR3 contains 14 residues. In nucleotides, the CDR3 is TGCGCCAGCAGCTTGGGACAGACCACAGATACGCAGTATTTT. Its translation: CASSLGQTTDTQYF.

The chain is built from TRBV7-9 and TRBJ2-3; D not certain. Germline V gives CDR1 SEHNR, CDR2 FQNEAQ (reference sequence). This CDR3 comprises 12 residues. V shed 2 bases and J shed 4 bases, with 4 bases lying between them. For the CDR3, the DNA is TGTGCCAGCAGCTTAAGCGCAGATACGCAGTATTTT. Translated, it gives CASSLSADTQYF.

The V gene is TRBV19, the J gene TRBJ2-7; 8 nucleotides match TRBD1. Germline values: CDR1 LNHDA, CDR2 SQIVND (reference sequence). V lost 6 bases, J lost 6 bases, and 10 bases stayed unmatched. The CDR3 covers 14 residues. The chain's CDR3 is CASSTTGVAGEQYF. DNA for the CDR3: TGTGCCAGTAGCACGACAGGGGTTGCGGGCGAGCAGTACTTC.

The chain links TRBV19 to TRBJ2-4; the D is unclear. The V end was cut by 2 bases, the J end by 0 bases, with 8 bases between. Germline lookup yields CDR1 LNHDA and CDR2 SQIVND (reference sequence). CDR3 length equals 15 residues. CDR3 protein: CASSIPSSAKNIQYF. CDR3 bases: TGTGCCAGTAGTATACCCAGTTCAGCCAAAAACATTCAGTACTTC.

The rearrangement joins TRBV5-1 to TRBJ2-5, with 7 bases aligning to TRBD2. Looked up from germline, CDR1 is SGHRS and CDR2 is YFSETQ. The CDR3 runs to 15 residues. J gave up 2 bases and V 0 bases, and 4 bases lay outside the gene matches. This CDR3 reads CASSLGGGLQETQYF. DNA for the CDR3: TGCGCCAGCAGCTTGGGGGGGGGTCTTCAAGAGACCCAGTACTTC.

The rearrangement uses TRBV5-4 and TRBJ1-4; 8 bases align to TRBD1. Germline loops: CDR1 SGHNT, CDR2 YYREEE (reference sequence). Trimming cost V 3 bases and J 8 bases; bases outside gene matches: 6. This CDR3 has 14 amino acids. The CDR3 nucleotides read TGTGCCAGCAGCTCAGGACAGGGAGGCGAAAAACTGTTTTTT. This gives the protein CASSSGQGGEKLFF.

The rearrangement uses TRBV4-3 and TRBJ2-1; TRBD1 agrees at 7 bases. The CDR3 runs 16 residues. Losses at the gene ends were 2 bases for V and 2 bases for J; bases not matched to a gene: 6. In germline, CDR1 is LGHNA, CDR2 YSLEER. CDR3 sequence reads: CASSQTSGTAYNEQFF. The CDR3 nucleotides read TGCGCCAGCAGCCAAACCTCCGGGACAGCCTACAATGAGCAGTTCTTC.

The J gene is TRBJ2-7, the V gene TRBV4-1; TRBD2 matches 9 bases. The CDR3 loop spans 17 amino acids. From germline, CDR1 is MGHRA and CDR2 YSYEKL. With V trimmed by 0 bases and J by 0 bases, 6 bases remained unmatched. The CDR3 DNA sequence: TGCGCCAGCAGCCAAGAGGCCGGGACTAGCAGCTCCTACGAGCAGTACTTC. It translates to CASSQEAGTSSSYEQYF.

The genes are TRBV6-1 and TRBJ2-7; weak D call: TRBD1 (6 bases). CDR1 and CDR2 (germline): MNHNS, SASEGT. The CDR3 sequence is 14 residues long. The V gene lost 1 base and the J gene lost 3 bases, with 10 bases spanning the gap. CDR3 DNA: TGTGCCAGCAGTGAAGAGGCAGGGGACTACGAGCAGTACTTC. Encoded protein: CASSEEAGDYEQYF.

V and J are TRBV19 and TRBJ2-3; 11 bases match TRBD2. From germline, CDR1 is LNHDA and CDR2 SQIVND (reference sequence). There are 16 residues in the CDR3. Trimming took 6 bases from V and 0 from J; bases not matched to a gene: 5. CDR3 in DNA: TGTGCCAGTAGAGATAGCGGGGGGGAGAGCACAGATACGCAGTATTTT. As protein: CASRDSGGESTDTQYF.

This clone was observed a handful of times. The CDR3, as DNA: TGTGCCTGGAGTGTACGCGAGACGCGCGGGGGTGGCTACACCTTC. It is translated as CAWSVRETRGGGYTF. The J gene is TRBJ1-2, the V gene TRBV30, with D possibly TRBD1 on 5 matching bases. There are 15 residues in the CDR3. Per the germline V gene, CDR1 is GTSNPN and CDR2 is SVGIG (reference sequence). V lost 0 bases and J 7 bases, leaving 18 bases between the germline ends.

CDR3 sequence: CASSGSGITYNEQFF. CDR3 nucleotides: TGTGCCAGTAGTGGGAGCGGCATTACCTACAATGAGCAGTTCTTC. V and J are TRBV19 and TRBJ2-1; D might be TRBD2 (5 bases). Between the trimmed V and J ends, which lost 5 bases and 2 bases, there was a span of 13 bases. The germline CDR1 and CDR2 sequences are LNHDA and SQIVND (reference sequence). The CDR3 runs to 15 residues.

J is TRBJ1-1 and V is TRBV28; D is uncertain. Trimming cost V 1 base and J 5 bases, with 14 bases left between them. CDR3 length: 15 amino acids. From germline, CDR1 is MDHEN and CDR2 SYDVKM. The DNA for the CDR3 is TGTGCCAGCAGTTTATATGGACTACGGGAAACTGAAGCTTTCTTT. Protein: CASSLYGLRETEAFF. The whole variable domain, filled in from reference TRBV28 and TRBJ1-1, reads DVKVTQSSRYLVKRTGEKVFLECVQDMDHENMFWYRQDPGLGLRLIYFSYDVKMKEKGDIPEGYSVSREKKERFSLILESASTNQTSMYLCASSLYGLRETEAFFGQGTRLTVV.

The chain is built from TRBV7-9 and TRBJ2-7; TRBD2 agrees at 9 bases. CDR1 is SEHNR and CDR2 is FQNEAQ in the germline V gene (reference sequence). V was clipped by 0 bases and J by 2 bases; unmatched bases: 5. This CDR3 is built from 16 residues. CDR3 loop: CASSLASSGKAYEQYF. The CDR3 region has the DNA TGTGCCAGCAGCTTAGCGTCTAGCGGGAAAGCCTACGAGCAGTACTTC. Looking up the rest from reference TRBV7-9 and TRBJ2-7 gives the full variable domain: DTGVSQNPRHKITKRGQNVTFRCDPISEHNRLYWYRQTLGQGPEFLTYFQNEAQLEKSRLLSDRFSAERPKGSFSTLEIQRTEQGDSAMYLCASSLASSGKAYEQYFGPGTRLTVT.

The CDR3 region has the DNA TGTGCCCAACGGACAGGGGGCACCTATGGCTACACCTTC. Translation gives CAQRTGGTYGYTF. The genes are TRBV30 and TRBJ1-2, with 11 bases identical to TRBD1. Germline CDR1 and CDR2: GTSNPN and SVGIG (reference sequence). V gave up 8 bases and J gave up 4 bases; unmatched junction bases: 6. The CDR3 totals 13 residues.